The TCR beta chain described here comes from a study of T cell responses to AZD1222 COVID-19 vaccine. Points from the study as a whole: Most donors were white British, females outnumbered males, and clonal diversity was possibly underestimated. As reported, nearly half of all spike-specific TCRs target variant regions that are unmutated.

Data came from immunoSEQ multiplex PCR; TCRdb stores just in-frame clones and leaves some out. The table lists more than 150,000 clones, about 92% of them singletons. In regard to this clone: What it binds is not known.

Germline CDR1 and CDR2: SGHDN and FVKESK. V shed 1 base and J shed 4 bases, with 4 bases lying between them. This CDR3 spans 12 amino acids. The specimen comprised peripheral blood, sampled on day 0 of AZD1222 vaccination. J is TRBJ1-1 and V is TRBV14; D is unclear. This sequence originates from an adult in good health. This CDR3 reads CASSQVGTEAFF. The CDR3 DNA follows: TGTGCCAGCAGCCAAGTAGGCACTGAAGCTTTCTTT. Supplemented by reference TRBV14 and TRBJ1-1, the full variable domain reads EAGVTQFPSHSVIEKGQTVTLRCDPISGHDNLYWYRRVMGKEIKFLLHFVKESKQDESGMPNNRFLAERTGGTYSTLKVQPAELEDSGVYFCASSQVGTEAFFGQGTRLTVV.